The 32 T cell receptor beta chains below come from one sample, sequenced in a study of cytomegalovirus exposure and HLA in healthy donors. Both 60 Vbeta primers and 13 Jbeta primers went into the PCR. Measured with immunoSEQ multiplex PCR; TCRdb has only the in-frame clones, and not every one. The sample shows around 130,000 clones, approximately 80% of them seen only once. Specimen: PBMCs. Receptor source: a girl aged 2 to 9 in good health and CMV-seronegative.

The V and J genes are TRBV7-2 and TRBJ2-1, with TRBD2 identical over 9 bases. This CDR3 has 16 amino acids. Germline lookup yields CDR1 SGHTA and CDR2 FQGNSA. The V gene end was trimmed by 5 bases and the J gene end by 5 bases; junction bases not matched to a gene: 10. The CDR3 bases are TGTGCCAGCAGCAAGAGCGGGGGGCCTTACCACAATGAGCAGTTCTTC. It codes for CASSKSGGPYHNEQFF.

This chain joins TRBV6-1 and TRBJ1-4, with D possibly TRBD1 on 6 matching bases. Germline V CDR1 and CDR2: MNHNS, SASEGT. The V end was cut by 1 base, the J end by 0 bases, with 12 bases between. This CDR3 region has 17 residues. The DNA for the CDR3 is TGTGCCAGCAGTGAAGAGGGGGGGCCCTCAACTAATGAAAAACTGTTTTTT. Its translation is CASSEEGGPSTNEKLFF.

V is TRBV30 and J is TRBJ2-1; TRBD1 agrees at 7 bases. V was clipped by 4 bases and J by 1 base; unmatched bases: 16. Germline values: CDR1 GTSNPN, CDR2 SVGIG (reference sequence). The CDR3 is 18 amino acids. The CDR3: CAWKYSLGGAGSYNEQFF. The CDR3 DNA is TGTGCCTGGAAATACAGTCTAGGGGGCGCAGGTTCCTACAATGAGCAGTTCTTC.

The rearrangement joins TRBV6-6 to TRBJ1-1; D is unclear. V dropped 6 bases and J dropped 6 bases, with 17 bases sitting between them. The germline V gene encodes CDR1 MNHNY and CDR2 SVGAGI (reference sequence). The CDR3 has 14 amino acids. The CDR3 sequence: CASRPANLRAEAFF. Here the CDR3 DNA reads TGTGCCAGCAGGCCGGCCAACCTTCGGGCTGAAGCTTTCTTT.

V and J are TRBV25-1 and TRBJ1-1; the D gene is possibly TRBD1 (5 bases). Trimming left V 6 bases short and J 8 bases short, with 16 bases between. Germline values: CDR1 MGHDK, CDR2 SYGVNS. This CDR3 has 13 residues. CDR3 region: CASRPGGTLEAFF. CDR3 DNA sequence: TGTGCCAGCAGGCCGGGGGGAACCCTCGAAGCTTTCTTT.

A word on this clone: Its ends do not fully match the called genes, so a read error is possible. The CDR3 DNA reads as TGTGCCAGCAGCTTGACGGTAGCCAAAAGCATTCAGTACTTC. It codes for CASSLTVAKSIQYF. The chain links TRBV5-6 to TRBJ2-4, with D uncertain. The CDR3 has 14 amino acids. Per germline, CDR1 SGHDT and CDR2 YYEEEE.

The CDR3 spells CASRQDRGQSPLHF. Here the CDR3 DNA reads TGTGCCAGCAGACAGGACAGGGGGCAATCACCCCTCCACTTT. The chain employs TRBV6-5 and TRBJ1-6; TRBD1 agrees at 11 bases. Germline trimming cut 6 bases from V and 10 bases from J; bases unmatched to any gene: 5. Germline CDR1 reads MNHEY; CDR2 reads SVGAGI. The CDR3 has 14 amino acids.

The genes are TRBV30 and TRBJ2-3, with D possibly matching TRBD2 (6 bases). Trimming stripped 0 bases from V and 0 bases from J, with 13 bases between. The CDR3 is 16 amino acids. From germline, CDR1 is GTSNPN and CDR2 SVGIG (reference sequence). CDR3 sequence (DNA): TGTGCCTGGAGTGTACTAGGAGGGTCCAGCACAGATACGCAGTATTTT. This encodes CAWSVLGGSSTDTQYF.

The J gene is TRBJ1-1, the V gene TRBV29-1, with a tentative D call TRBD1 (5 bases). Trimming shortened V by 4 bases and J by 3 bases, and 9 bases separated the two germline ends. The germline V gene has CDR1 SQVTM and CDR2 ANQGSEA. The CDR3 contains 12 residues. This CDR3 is CSVGQGDTEAFF. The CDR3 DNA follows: TGCAGCGTTGGCCAGGGCGACACTGAAGCTTTCTTT.

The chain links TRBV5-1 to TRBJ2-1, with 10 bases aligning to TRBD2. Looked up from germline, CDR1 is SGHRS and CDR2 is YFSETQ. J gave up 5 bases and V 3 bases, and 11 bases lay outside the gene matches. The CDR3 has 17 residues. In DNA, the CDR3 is TGCGCCAGCAGCTCCCAGAAGCTAGCGGGGGAACACAATGAGCAGTTCTTC. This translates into CASSSQKLAGEHNEQFF.

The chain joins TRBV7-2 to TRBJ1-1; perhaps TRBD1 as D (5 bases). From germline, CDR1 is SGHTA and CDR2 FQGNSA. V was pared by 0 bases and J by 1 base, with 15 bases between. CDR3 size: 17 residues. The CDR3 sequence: CASSLATGRGRNTEAFF. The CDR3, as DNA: TGTGCCAGCAGCTTAGCAACCGGACGGGGGAGGAACACTGAAGCTTTCTTT.

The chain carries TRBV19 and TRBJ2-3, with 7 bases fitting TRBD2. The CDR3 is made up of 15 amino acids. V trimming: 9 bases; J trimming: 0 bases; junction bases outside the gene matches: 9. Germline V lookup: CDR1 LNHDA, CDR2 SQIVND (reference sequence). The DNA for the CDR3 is TGTGCCAGCGCACTGGGGGGGAGGAGCACAGATACGCAGTATTTT. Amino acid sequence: CASALGGRSTDTQYF.

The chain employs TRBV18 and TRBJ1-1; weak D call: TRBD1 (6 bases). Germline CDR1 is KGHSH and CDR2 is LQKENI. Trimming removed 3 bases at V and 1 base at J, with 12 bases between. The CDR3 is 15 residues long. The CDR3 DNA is TGTGCCAGCTCACCCTCCTCGGGACAGAACACTGAAGCTTTCTTT. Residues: CASSPSSGQNTEAFF.

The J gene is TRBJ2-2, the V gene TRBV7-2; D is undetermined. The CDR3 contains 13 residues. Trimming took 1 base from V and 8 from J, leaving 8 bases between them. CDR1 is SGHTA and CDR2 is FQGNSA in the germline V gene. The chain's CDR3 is CASSLGGRGELFF. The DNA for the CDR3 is TGTGCCAGCAGCTTAGGAGGAAGGGGGGAGCTGTTTTTT.

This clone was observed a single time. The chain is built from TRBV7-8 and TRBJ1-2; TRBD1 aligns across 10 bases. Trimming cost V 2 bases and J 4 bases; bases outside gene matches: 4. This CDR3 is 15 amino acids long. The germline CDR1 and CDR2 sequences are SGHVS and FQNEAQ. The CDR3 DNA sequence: TGTGCCAGCAGCTTAAGACAGGGGGCGGGCTATGGCTACACCTTC. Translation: CASSLRQGAGYGYTF.

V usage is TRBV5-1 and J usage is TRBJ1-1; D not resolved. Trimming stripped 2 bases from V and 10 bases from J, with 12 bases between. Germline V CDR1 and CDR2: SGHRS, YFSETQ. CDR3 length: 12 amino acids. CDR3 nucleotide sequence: TGCGCCAGCAGCTTATATGGAGAGGTAGCTTTCTTT. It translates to CASSLYGEVAFF.

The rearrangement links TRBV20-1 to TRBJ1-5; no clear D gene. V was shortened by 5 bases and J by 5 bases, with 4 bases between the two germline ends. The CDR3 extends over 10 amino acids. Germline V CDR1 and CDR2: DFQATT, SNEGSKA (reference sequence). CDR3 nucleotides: TGCAGTGCTTCTGATCAGCCCCAGCATTTT. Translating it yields CSASDQPQHF.

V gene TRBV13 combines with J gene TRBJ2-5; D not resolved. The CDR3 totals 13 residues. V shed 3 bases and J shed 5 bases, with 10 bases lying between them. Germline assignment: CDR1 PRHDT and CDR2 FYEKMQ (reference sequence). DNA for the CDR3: TGTGCCAGCAGCTTGTTGGCTAGTGAGACCCAGTACTTC. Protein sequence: CASSLLASETQYF.

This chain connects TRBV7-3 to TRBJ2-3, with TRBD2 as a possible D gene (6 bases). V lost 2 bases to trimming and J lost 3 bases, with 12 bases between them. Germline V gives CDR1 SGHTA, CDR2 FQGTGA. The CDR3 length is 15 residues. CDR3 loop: CASSLVGGGTDTQYF. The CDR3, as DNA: TGTGCCAGCAGCTTAGTGGGGGGTGGGACAGATACGCAGTATTTT.

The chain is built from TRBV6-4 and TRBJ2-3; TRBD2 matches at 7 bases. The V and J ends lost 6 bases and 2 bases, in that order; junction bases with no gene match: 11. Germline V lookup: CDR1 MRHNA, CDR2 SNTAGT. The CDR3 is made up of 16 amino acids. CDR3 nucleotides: TGTGCCAGCAGACCCGGGACTATCATGCACACAGATACGCAGTATTTT. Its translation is CASRPGTIMHTDTQYF.

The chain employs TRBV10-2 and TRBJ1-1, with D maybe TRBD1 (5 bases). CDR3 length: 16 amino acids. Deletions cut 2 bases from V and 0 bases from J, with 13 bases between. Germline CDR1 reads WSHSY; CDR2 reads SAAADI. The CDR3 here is CASSEGGYYMNTEAFF. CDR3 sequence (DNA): TGCGCCAGCAGTGAGGGGGGGTATTATATGAACACTGAAGCTTTCTTT.

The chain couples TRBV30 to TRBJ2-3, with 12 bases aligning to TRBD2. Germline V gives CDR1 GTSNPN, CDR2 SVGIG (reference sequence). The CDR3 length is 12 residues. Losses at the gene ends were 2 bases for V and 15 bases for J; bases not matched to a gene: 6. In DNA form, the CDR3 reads TGTGCCTGGAGTCTCCCTAGCGGGAGGGCTTATTTT. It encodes CAWSLPSGRAYF.

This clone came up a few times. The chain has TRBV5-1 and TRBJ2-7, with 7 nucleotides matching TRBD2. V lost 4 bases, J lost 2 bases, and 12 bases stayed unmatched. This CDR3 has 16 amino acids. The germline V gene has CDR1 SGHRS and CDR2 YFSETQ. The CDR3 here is CASSPLPGLGAYEQYF. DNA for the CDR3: TGCGCCAGCAGCCCACTTCCCGGACTAGGAGCCTACGAGCAGTACTTC. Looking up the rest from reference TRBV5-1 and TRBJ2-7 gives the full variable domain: KAGVTQTPRYLIKTRGQQVTLSCSPISGHRSVSWYQQTPGQGLQFLFEYFSETQRNKGNFPGRFSGRQFSNSRSEMNVSTLELGDSALYLCASSPLPGLGAYEQYFGPGTRLTVT.

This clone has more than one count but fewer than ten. CDR3: CASSLTGASSGANVLTF. The DNA for the CDR3 is TGTGCCAGCAGCTTAACAGGGGCCAGCTCTGGGGCCAACGTCCTGACTTTC. This chain uses TRBV7-3 with TRBJ2-6; D might be TRBD1 (5 bases). Germline assignment: CDR1 SGHTA and CDR2 FQGTGA. This CDR3 spans 17 amino acids. V lost 0 bases, J lost 0 bases, and 9 bases lay in between.

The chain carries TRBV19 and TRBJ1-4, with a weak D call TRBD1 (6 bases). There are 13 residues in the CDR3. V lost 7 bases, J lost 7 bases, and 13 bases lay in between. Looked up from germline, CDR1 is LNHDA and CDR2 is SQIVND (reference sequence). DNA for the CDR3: TGTGCCAGTACCAGGGGATGGGGTGAAAAACTGTTTTTT. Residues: CASTRGWGEKLFF.

Here the CDR3 reads CASSSGQGNIQYF. For the CDR3, the DNA is TGCGCCAGCAGCTCGGGACAGGGAAACATTCAGTACTTC. This chain uses TRBV5-1 with TRBJ2-4; 9 bases are a match to TRBD1. V lost 3 bases and J lost 6; bases outside the gene matches: 1. From germline, CDR1 is SGHRS and CDR2 YFSETQ. The CDR3 consists of 13 residues. The full variable domain, its missing parts supplied by reference TRBV5-1 and TRBJ2-4, is KAGVTQTPRYLIKTRGQQVTLSCSPISGHRSVSWYQQTPGQGLQFLFEYFSETQRNKGNFPGRFSGRQFSNSRSEMNVSTLELGDSALYLCASSSGQGNIQYFGAGTRLSVL.

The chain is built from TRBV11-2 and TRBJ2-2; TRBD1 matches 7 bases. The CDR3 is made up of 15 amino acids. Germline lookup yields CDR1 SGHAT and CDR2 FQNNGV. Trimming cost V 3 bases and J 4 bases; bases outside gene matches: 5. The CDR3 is CASSFNDRVTGELFF. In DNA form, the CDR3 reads TGTGCCAGCAGCTTTAATGACAGGGTCACCGGGGAGCTGTTTTTT.

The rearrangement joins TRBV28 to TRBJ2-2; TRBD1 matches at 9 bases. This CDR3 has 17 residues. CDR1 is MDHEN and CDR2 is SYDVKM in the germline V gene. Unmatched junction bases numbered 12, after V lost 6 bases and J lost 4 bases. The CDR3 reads CASSSQHGQGSTGELFF. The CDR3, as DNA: TGTGCCAGCAGCTCTCAACATGGACAGGGGTCCACCGGGGAGCTGTTTTTT.

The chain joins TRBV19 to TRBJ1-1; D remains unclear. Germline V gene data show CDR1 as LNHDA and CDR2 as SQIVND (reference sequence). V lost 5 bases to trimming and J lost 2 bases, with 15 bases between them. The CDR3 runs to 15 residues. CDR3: CASSVVSSLNTEAFF. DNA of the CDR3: TGTGCCAGTAGTGTTGTCTCGAGCCTAAACACTGAAGCTTTCTTT.

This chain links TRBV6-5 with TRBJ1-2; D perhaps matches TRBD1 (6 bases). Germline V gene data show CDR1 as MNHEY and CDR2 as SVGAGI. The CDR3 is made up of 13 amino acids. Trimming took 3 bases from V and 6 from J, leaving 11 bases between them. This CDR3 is CASSYLGADGYTF. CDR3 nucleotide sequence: TGTGCCAGCAGTTATCTGGGGGCGGATGGCTACACCTTC.

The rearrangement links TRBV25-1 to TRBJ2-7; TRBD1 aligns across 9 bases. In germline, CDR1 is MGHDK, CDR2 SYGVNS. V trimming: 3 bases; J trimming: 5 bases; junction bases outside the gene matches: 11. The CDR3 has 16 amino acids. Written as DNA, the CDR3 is TGTGCCAGCAGTGATGGGTCCGGGACAGGGTTGAACGAGCAGTACTTC. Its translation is CASSDGSGTGLNEQYF.

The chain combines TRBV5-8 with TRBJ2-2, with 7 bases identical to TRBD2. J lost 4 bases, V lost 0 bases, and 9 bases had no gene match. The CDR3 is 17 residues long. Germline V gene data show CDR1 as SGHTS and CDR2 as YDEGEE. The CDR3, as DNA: TGTGCCAGCAGCTTGGCAGTCGGGCGGGAGAGCACCGGGGAGCTGTTTTTT. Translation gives CASSLAVGRESTGELFF.